This entry lists 20 T cell receptor beta chains sequenced from one sample in a study of blood T cell repertoires in COVID-19. This table comes from immunoSEQ multiplex PCR, and its TCRdb copy is limited to in-frame clones, with some not included. The sample has roughly 110,000 clones, around four fifths seen once; the top ten hold 7.5% to 10%. The specimen was peripheral blood. The receptors originated from a woman in her thirties or forties with acute or convalescent COVID-19.

This clone was recorded only once. V and J are TRBV30 and TRBJ2-7, with D tentatively TRBD2 (7 bases). CDR3 length: 14 amino acids. Germline V gene lookup returns CDR1 GTSNPN and CDR2 SVGIG (reference sequence). V dropped 5 bases and J dropped 5 bases, with 19 bases sitting between them. In nucleotides, the CDR3 is TGTGCCTGGCGGGGGGCGGGGGCTAATAACGAGCAGTACTTC. Translating gives CAWRGAGANNEQYF.

This chain joins TRBV3-1 (or the pseudogene TRBV3-2) and TRBJ1-3; no clear D. The CDR3 spans 15 residues. The germline gives CDR1 LGHDT, CDR2 YNNKEL (reference sequence). V gave up 0 bases and J gave up 3 bases, with 9 bases separating them. The CDR3 is CASSQEYVIGNTIYF. The DNA for the CDR3 is TGTGCCAGCAGCCAAGAATATGTAATTGGAAACACCATATATTTT.

The chain has TRBV19 and TRBJ2-6, with D uncertain. This CDR3 has 15 amino acids. Per germline, CDR1 LNHDA and CDR2 SQIVND (reference sequence). Between the trimmed V and J ends, which lost 6 bases and 2 bases, there was a span of 11 bases. The CDR3 bases are TGTGCCAGTAGGGGCACAGTGGCTGGGGCCAACGTCCTGACTTTC. Translation gives CASRGTVAGANVLTF.

The chain recombines TRBV9 with TRBJ1-4; perhaps TRBD1 as D (5 bases). The CDR3 consists of 15 residues. Germline V CDR1 and CDR2: SGDLS, YYNGEE. V was cut by 3 bases and J by 8 bases, with 17 bases left in between. The CDR3 region is CASSAQGMGGEKLFF. The CDR3 region has the DNA TGTGCCAGCAGCGCCCAGGGAATGGGAGGGGAAAAACTGTTTTTT.

The chain recombines TRBV18 with TRBJ1-1; 10 nucleotides agree with TRBD1. The CDR3 is 14 residues long. Germline V lookup: CDR1 KGHSH, CDR2 LQKENI. After removal of 2 bases from V and 10 bases from J, the junction contained 7 bases not matched to a gene. CDR3: CASSPMTGGVSAFF. DNA for the CDR3: TGTGCCAGCTCACCAATGACAGGGGGCGTTTCAGCTTTCTTT.

This clone has only one observation. The chain couples TRBV7-2 to TRBJ2-7; 7 nucleotides align to TRBD2. Germline assignment: CDR1 SGHTA and CDR2 FQGNSA. Trimming removed 3 bases from V and 4 bases from J; junction bases left unmatched: 9. CDR3 length: 15 amino acids. This CDR3 reads CASSLSPGLKYEQYF. The CDR3, as DNA: TGTGCCAGCAGCTTGTCACCGGGACTAAAATACGAGCAGTACTTC.

The chain is built from TRBV6-2 or TRBV6-3 and TRBJ2-5; TRBD2 matches 10 bases. The ends lost 5 bases at V and 5 bases at J; junction bases unmatched: 20. This CDR3 region has 19 residues. Germline V gene sequence: CDR1 MNHEY, CDR2 SVGEGT. This chain's CDR3 is CASSKPPFDSGGSKETQYF. The CDR3 bases are TGTGCCAGCAGTAAACCCCCCTTTGATAGCGGGGGGAGTAAGGAGACCCAGTACTTC.

The chain recombines TRBV10-3 with TRBJ2-1; TRBD2 matches at 13 bases. This CDR3 contains 16 residues. Germline lookup yields CDR1 ENHRY and CDR2 SYGVKD. After removal of 5 bases from V and 7 bases from J, the junction contained 8 bases not matched to a gene. This CDR3 reads CAISRGLAGDFNEQFF. CDR3 sequence (DNA): TGTGCCATCAGTCGAGGACTAGCGGGGGATTTTAATGAGCAGTTCTTC.

As regards this clone: At one boundary the junction diverges from the germline segment, which might be a read error. Other DNA sequences in the sample encode the same CDR3. The V call is TRBV10-1, the J call TRBJ1-1; D is unresolved. The germline V gene has CDR1 WNHNN and CDR2 SYGVQD (reference sequence). The CDR3 runs 16 residues. The CDR3 protein is CASSPVADLMNTEAFF. In nucleotides, the CDR3 is TGCGCCAGCAGTCCAGTAGCGGACCTTATGAACACTGAAGCCTTCTTT.

V gene TRBV3-1 (or the pseudogene TRBV3-2) combines with J gene TRBJ2-3; no firm D call. The CDR3 runs to 13 residues. The germline gives CDR1 LGHDT, CDR2 YNNKEL (reference sequence). Trimming left V 1 base short and J 7 bases short, with 9 bases between. In DNA form, the CDR3 reads TGTGCCAGCAGCCAAGTGCCGGTAAATACGCAGTATTTT. This encodes CASSQVPVNTQYF.

The CDR3 reads CASRGGTASNQPQHF. DNA for the CDR3: TGTGCCAGCAGGGGTGGGACAGCTAGCAATCAGCCCCAGCATTTT. This chain uses TRBV6-5 with TRBJ1-5, with 7 bases fitting TRBD1. This CDR3 is 15 amino acids long. V lost 6 bases and J lost 0; bases outside the gene matches: 5. From germline, CDR1 is MNHEY and CDR2 SVGAGI.

The rearrangement joins TRBV5-1 to TRBJ2-7; D is unresolved. There are 12 residues in the CDR3. Germline loops: CDR1 SGHRS, CDR2 YFSETQ. Deletions cut 1 base from V and 3 bases from J, with 5 bases between. The CDR3 loop reads CASSLTNYEQYF. The CDR3 DNA sequence: TGCGCCAGCAGCTTGACTAACTACGAGCAGTACTTC.

The V gene is TRBV28, the J gene TRBJ1-6; D gene uncertain. The V end was cut by 3 bases, the J end by 0 bases, with 15 bases between. Germline assignment: CDR1 MDHEN and CDR2 SYDVKM. The CDR3 is 18 residues long. The CDR3, as DNA: TGTGCCAGCAGTTTGATGCCGCCACCGAGCTCCTATAATTCACCCCTCCACTTT. Encoded protein: CASSLMPPPSSYNSPLHF.

The chain is built from TRBV29-1 and TRBJ2-7; 9 bases agree with TRBD1. Germline values: CDR1 SQVTM, CDR2 ANQGSEA. Trimming took 6 bases from V and 2 from J; bases not matched to a gene: 11. The CDR3 loop spans 15 amino acids. The CDR3 here is CSVIGGTGFTYEQYF. The CDR3 nucleotides are TGCAGCGTGATAGGCGGGACAGGGTTCACCTACGAGCAGTACTTC.

The chain joins TRBV7-9 to TRBJ1-1, with 7 nucleotides matching TRBD1. CDR3 length: 14 amino acids. J was trimmed by 0 bases and V by 6 bases; bases with no gene match: 4. From germline, CDR1 is SEHNR and CDR2 FQNEAQ (reference sequence). The CDR3 nucleotides read TGTGCCAGCAGACCCAGGGGGATGAACACTGAAGCTTTCTTT. Protein sequence: CASRPRGMNTEAFF.

This clone was observed a few times. This rearrangement joins TRBV5-4 to TRBJ2-7; 9 bases map to TRBD1. From germline, CDR1 is SGHNT and CDR2 YYREEE (reference sequence). This CDR3 spans 14 amino acids. V was clipped by 3 bases and J by 4 bases; unmatched bases: 5. The CDR3 nucleotides read TGTGCCAGCAGCTCGACAGGGGGGTCATACGAGCAGTACTTC. It yields the protein CASSSTGGSYEQYF.

A few counts support this clone. The rearrangement joins TRBV6-2 or TRBV6-3 to TRBJ2-7; D gene unclear. CDR1 MNHEY and CDR2 SVGEGT come from the germline V gene. Trimming took off 3 bases at V and 3 bases at J, with 6 bases between the two ends. The CDR3 is made up of 12 amino acids. Written as DNA, the CDR3 is TGTGCCAGCAGTTATTCAATCTACGAGCAGTACTTC. Translated, it gives CASSYSIYEQYF.

The chain links TRBV23-1 to TRBJ1-6; D is possibly TRBD1 (5 bases). TRBV23-1 is treated as an ORF (open reading frame) with a function not yet certain. The CDR3 is 16 amino acids. Trimming removed 2 bases at V and 6 bases at J, with 14 bases between. The CDR3 DNA follows: TGCGCCAGCAGTCAAGCCCCAGGGTCTATTAATTCACCCCTCCACTTT. Amino acids: CASSQAPGSINSPLHF.

This chain links TRBV7-2 with TRBJ2-5, with TRBD2 matching over 7 bases. Germline V gives CDR1 SGHTA, CDR2 FQGNSA. The CDR3 is 17 residues long. V dropped 1 base and J dropped 2; count of bases not matched to a gene: 10. This CDR3 is CASSLGGGGGAQETQYF. The CDR3 bases are TGTGCCAGCAGCTTAGGTGGAGGCGGGGGAGCACAAGAGACCCAGTACTTC.

In this sample, this clone turned up a few times. The chain employs TRBV12-3 or TRBV12-4 and TRBJ1-6; no definite D call. V dropped 0 bases and J dropped 11 bases, with 5 bases sitting between them. CDR3 length: 12 amino acids. The CDR3 here is CASSLAAPPLHF. The DNA for the CDR3 is TGTGCCAGCAGTTTAGCTGCGCCACCCCTCCACTTT.